Only one count was recorded for the clone carrying this T cell receptor (beta chain). Its antigen is undetermined. The data originate from a study of circulating and synovial CD4+ cells in juvenile arthritis. Study-level findings and limits: Bulk blood CD4 samples held at least an order of magnitude more or fewer genomes than CPL. Compared with bulk blood, circulating pathogenic-like lymphocytes shared substantially more CDR3 sequences with synovial T cells. Overlap with synovium rose as more T cells were sequenced.

Assay used: immunoSEQ multiplex PCR; TCRdb lists only in-frame clones, some missing. The table records about 14,000 clones, around 80% of them present only once. The CDR3 has 13 residues. V lost 2 bases, J lost 5 bases, and 7 bases lay in between. Germline V gene sequence: CDR1 LNHDA, CDR2 SQIVND (reference sequence). The receptor's source is a human patient with juvenile idiopathic arthritis. Some clones in this sample may be carry-over from other donors' samples. The chain recombines TRBV19 with TRBJ1-5; no clear D. The sequenced material came from CD4+ T cells from synovial fluid. The CDR3 region is CASSITGDQPQHF. The CDR3 region has the DNA TGTGCCAGTAGTATAACCGGGGATCAGCCCCAGCATTTT. Combining the CDR3 with reference TRBV19 and TRBJ1-5 gives the whole variable domain DGGITQSPKYLFRKEGQNVTLSCEQNLNHDAMYWYRQDPGQGLRLIYYSQIVNDFQKGDIAEGYSVSREKKESFPLTVTSAQKNPTAFYLCASSITGDQPQHFGDGTRLSIL.